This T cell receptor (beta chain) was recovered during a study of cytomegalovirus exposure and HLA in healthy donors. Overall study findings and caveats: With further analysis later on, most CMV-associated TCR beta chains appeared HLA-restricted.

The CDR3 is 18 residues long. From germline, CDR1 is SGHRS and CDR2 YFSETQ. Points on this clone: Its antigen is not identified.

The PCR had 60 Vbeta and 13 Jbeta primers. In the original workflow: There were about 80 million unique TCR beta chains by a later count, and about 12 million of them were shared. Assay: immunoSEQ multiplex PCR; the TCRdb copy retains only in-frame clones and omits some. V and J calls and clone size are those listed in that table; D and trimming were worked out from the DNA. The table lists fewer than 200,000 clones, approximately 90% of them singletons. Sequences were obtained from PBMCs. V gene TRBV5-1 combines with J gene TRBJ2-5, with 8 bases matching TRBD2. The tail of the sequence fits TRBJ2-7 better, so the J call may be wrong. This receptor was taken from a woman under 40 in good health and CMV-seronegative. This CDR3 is CASSLAGGSGASIYEQYF. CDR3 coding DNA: TGCGCCAGCAGCTTGGCCGGTGGTAGCGGGGCCTCGATCTACGAGCAGTACTTC.